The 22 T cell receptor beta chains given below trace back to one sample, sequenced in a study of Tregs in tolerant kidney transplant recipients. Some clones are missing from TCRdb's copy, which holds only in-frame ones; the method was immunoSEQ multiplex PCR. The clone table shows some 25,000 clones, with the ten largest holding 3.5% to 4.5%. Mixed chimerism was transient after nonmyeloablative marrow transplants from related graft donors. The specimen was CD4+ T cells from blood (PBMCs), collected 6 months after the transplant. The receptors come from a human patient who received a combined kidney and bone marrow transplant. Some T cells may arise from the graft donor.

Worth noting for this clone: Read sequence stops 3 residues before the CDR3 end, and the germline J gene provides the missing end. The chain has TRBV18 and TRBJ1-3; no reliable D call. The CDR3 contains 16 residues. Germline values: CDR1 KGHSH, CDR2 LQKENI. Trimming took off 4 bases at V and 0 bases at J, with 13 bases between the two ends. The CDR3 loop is CASSRLSGFSGNTIYF. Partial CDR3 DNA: TGTGCCAGCTCACGTCTGAGCGGGTTCTCTGGAAACACC.

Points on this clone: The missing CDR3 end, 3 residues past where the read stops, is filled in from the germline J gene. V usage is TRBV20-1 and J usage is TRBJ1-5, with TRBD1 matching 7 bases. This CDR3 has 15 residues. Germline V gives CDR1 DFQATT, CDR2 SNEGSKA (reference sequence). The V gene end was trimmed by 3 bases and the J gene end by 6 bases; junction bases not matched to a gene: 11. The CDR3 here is CSARATGFTSQPQHF. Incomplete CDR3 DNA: TGCAGTGCTAGGGCGACAGGGTTTACGAGTCAGCCC.

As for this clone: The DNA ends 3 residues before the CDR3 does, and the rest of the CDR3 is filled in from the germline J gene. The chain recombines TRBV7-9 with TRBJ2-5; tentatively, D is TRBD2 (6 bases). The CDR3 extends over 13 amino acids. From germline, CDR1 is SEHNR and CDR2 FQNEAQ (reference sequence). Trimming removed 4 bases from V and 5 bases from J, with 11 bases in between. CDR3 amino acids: CASSSRAGETQYF. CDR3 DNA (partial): TGTGCCAGCAGCTCACGCGCGGGGGAGACC.

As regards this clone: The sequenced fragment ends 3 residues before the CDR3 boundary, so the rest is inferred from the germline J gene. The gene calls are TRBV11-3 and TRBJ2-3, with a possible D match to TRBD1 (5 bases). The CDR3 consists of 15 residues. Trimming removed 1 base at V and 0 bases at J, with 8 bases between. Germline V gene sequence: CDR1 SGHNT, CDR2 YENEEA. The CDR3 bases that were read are TGTGCCAGCAGCTTAGGACAGTCTAGCACAGATACG. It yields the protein CASSLGQSSTDT. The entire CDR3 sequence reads CASSLGQSSTDTQYF.

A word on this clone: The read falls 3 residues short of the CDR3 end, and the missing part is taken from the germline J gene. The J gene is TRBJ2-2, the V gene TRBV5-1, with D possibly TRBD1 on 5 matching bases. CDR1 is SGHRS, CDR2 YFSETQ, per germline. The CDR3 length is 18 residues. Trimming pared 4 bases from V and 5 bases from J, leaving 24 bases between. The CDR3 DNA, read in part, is TGCGCCAGCAGCGCCCCTCATTACAGGATGGAAGGTACCGGGGAG. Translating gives CASSAPHYRMEGTGE. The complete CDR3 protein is CASSAPHYRMEGTGELFF.

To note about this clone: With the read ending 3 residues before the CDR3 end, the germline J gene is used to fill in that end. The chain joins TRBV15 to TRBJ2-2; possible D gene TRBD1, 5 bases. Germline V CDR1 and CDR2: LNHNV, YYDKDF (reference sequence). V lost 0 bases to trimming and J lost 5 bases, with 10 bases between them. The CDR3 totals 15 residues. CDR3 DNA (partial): TGTGCCACCAGCAGAGACAGGGTCCTTACCGGGGAG. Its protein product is CATSRDRVLTGE. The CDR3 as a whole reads CATSRDRVLTGELFF.

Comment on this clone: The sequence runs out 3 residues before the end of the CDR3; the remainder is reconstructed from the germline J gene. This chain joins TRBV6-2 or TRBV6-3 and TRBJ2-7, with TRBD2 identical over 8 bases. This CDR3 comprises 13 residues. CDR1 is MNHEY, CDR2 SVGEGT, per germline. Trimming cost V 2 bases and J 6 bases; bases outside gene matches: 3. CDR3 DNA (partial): TGTGCCAGCAGTTACGGGACTAGTGGCGAG. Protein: CASSYGTSGE. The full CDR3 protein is CASSYGTSGEQYF.

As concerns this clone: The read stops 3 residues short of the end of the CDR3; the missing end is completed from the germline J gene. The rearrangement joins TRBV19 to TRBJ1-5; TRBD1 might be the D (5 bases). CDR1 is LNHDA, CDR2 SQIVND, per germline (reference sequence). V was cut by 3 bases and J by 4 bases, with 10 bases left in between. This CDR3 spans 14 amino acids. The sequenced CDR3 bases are TGTGCCAGTAGTATCAAAGCAGGGAATCAGCCC. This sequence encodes CASSIKAGNQP. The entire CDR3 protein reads CASSIKAGNQPQHF. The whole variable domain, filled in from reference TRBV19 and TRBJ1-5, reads DGGITQSPKYLFRKEGQNVTLSCEQNLNHDAMYWYRQDPGQGLRLIYYSQIVNDFQKGDIAEGYSVSREKKESFPLTVTSAQKNPTAFYLCASSIKAGNQPQHFGDGTRLSIL.

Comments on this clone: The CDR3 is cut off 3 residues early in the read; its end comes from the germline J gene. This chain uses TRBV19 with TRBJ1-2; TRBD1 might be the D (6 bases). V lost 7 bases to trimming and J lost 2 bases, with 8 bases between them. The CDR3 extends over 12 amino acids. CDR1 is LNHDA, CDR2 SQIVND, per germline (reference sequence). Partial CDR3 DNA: TGTGCCAGTACCCAGGGGAACTATGGC. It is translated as CASTQGNYG. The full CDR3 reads CASTQGNYGYTF. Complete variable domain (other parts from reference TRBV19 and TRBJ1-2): DGGITQSPKYLFRKEGQNVTLSCEQNLNHDAMYWYRQDPGQGLRLIYYSQIVNDFQKGDIAEGYSVSREKKESFPLTVTSAQKNPTAFYLCASTQGNYGYTFGSGTRLTVV.

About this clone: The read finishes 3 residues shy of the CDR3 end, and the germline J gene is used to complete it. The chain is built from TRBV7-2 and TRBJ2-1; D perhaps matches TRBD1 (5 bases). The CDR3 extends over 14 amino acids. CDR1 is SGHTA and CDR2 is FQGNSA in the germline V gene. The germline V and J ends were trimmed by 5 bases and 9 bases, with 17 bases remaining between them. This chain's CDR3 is CASSPSPGPTEQFF. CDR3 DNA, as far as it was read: TGTGCCAGCAGCCCGTCGCCAGGGCCGACTGAG.

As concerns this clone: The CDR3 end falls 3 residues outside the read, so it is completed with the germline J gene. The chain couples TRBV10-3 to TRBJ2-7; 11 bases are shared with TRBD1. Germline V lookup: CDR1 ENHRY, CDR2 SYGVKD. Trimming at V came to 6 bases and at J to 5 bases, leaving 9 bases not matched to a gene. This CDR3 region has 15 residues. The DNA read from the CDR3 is TGTGCCATCAGAGCCCCGGGACAGGGGGTCCACGAG. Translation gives CAIRAPGQGVHE. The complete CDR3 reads CAIRAPGQGVHEQYF.

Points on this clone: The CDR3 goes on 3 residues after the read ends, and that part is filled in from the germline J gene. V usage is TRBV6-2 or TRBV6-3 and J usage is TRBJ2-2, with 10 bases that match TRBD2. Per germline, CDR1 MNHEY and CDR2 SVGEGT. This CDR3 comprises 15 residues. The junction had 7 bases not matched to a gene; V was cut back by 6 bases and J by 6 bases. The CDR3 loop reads CASRLSGGAAGELFF. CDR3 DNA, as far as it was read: TGTGCCAGCAGACTAAGCGGGGGGGCGGCCGGGGAG.

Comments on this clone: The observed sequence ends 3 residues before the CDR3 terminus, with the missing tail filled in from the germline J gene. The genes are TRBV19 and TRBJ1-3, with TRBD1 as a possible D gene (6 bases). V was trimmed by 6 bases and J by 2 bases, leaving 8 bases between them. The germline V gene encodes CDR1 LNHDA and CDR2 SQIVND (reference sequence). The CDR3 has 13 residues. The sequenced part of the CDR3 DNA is TGTGCCAGTAGGACAGGAGCTGGAAACACC. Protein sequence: CASRTGAGNT. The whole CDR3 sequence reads CASRTGAGNTIYF.

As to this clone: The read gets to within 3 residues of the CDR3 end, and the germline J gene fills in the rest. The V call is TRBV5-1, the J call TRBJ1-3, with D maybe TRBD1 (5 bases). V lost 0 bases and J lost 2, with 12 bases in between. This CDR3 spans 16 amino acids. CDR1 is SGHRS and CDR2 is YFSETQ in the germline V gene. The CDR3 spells CASSLDPRATGNTIYF. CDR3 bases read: TGCGCCAGCAGCTTGGATCCCAGGGCTACTGGAAACACC. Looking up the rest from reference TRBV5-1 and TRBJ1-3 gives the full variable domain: KAGVTQTPRYLIKTRGQQVTLSCSPISGHRSVSWYQQTPGQGLQFLFEYFSETQRNKGNFPGRFSGRQFSNSRSEMNVSTLELGDSALYLCASSLDPRATGNTIYFGEGSWLTVV.

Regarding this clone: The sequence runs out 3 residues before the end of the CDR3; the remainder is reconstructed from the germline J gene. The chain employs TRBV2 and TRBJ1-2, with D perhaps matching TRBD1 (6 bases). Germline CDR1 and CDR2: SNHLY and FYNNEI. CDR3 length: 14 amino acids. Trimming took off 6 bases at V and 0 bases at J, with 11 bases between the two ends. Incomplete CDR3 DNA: TGTGCCAGCAGCAGAGGACAGTCTAACTATGGC. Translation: CASSRGQSNYG. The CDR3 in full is CASSRGQSNYGYTF.

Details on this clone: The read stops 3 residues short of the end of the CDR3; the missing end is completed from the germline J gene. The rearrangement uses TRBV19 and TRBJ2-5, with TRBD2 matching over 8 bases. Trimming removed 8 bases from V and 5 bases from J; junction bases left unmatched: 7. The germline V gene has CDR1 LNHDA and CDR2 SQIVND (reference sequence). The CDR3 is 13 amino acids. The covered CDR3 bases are TGTGCCAGTGCCCCTCGGGGGGGGGAGACC. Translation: CASAPRGGET. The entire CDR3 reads CASAPRGGETQYF.

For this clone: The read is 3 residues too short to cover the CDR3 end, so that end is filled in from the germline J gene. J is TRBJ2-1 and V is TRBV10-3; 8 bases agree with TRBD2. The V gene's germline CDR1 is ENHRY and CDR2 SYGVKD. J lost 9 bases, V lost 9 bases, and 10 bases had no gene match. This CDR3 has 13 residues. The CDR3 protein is CAITANGGGEQFF. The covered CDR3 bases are TGTGCCATTACTGCAAACGGGGGGGGTGAG.

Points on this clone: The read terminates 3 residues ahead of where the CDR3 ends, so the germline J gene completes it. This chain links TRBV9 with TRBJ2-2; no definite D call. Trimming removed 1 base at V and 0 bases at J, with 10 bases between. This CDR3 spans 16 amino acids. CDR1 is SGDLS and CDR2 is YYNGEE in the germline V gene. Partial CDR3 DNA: TGTGCCAGCAGCGTATCGAGCGCCTCGAACACCGGGGAG. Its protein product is CASSVSSASNTGE. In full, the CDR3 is CASSVSSASNTGELFF.

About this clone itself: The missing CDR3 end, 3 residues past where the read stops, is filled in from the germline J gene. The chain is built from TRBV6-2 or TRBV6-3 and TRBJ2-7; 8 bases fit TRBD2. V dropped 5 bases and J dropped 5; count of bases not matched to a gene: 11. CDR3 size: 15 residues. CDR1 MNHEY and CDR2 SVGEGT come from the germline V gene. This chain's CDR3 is CASSRGRQGRDEQYF. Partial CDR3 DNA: TGTGCCAGCAGTCGCGGGAGGCAGGGGAGGGACGAG.

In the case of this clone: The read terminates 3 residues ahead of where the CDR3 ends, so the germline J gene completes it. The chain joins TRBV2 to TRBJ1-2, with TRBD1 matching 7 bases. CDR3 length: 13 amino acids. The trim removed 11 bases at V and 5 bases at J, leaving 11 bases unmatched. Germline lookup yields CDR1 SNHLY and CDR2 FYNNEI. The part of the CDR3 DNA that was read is TGTGCCGGTACAGGGGCCGGGTGGTATGGC. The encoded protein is CAGTGAGWYG. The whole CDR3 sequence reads CAGTGAGWYGYTF.

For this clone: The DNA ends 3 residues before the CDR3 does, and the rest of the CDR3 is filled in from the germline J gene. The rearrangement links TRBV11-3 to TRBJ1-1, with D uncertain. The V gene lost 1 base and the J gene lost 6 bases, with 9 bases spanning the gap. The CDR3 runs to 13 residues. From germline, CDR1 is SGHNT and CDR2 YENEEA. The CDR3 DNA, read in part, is TGTGCCAGCAGCTTAGGCCTATCGGCTGAA. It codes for CASSLGLSAE. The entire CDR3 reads CASSLGLSAEAFF.

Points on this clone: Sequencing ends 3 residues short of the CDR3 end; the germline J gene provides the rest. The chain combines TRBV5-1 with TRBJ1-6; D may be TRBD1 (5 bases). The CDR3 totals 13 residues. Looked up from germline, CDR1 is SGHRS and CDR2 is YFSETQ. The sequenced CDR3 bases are TGCGCCAGCAGCTCCGAAGACAGTCGGCCC. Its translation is CASSSEDSRP. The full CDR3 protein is CASSSEDSRPLHF.